The rows below give T cell receptor beta chains drawn from one sample of a study of human T cells and chemical hapten exposure. TCRdb re-derived calls from the RACE reads in MiXCR, one entry per CDR3 protein. The sample records 89,000 or so distinct CDR3 sequences, 5% to 8.5% being singletons. The material sequenced was whole blood, taken in connection with sensitization to the hapten diphenylcyclopropenone (DPC). The source of these receptors is a woman aged 25 to 39 with alopecia areata. Some clones in this sample may be carry-over from other donors' samples. Both conserved end residues are part of each CDR3. Fields, in order: clone size, V gene, D gene, J gene, CDR3 protein, CDR3 DNA. A D gene is named only where the DNA matches it firmly. Clone size is given for some rows only: seen once, a few or many times, or a class if the clone is expanded.

many	TRBV2	.	TRBJ1-6	CASQVSVGTLNSPLHF	TGTGCCAGCCAGGTTTCCGTCGGGACTCTTAATTCACCCCTCCACTTT
few	TRBV10-3	.	TRBJ1-1	CAISESRALYTEAFF	TGTGCCATCAGTGAGTCGAGGGCCCTATACACTGAAGCTTTCTTT
many	TRBV4-1	.	TRBJ1-6	CASSQGRNSPLHF	TGCGCCAGCAGCCAAGGACGGAATTCACCCCTCCACTTT
many	TRBV15	TRBD1	TRBJ1-6	CATSRVLDRGNSPLHF	TGTGCCACCAGCAGGGTTTTGGACAGGGGTAATTCACCCCTCCACTTT
many	TRBV27	.	TRBJ2-1	CASSLSPAVTSYNEQFF	TGTGCCAGCAGTTTATCCCCAGCAGTCACCTCCTACAATGAGCAGTTCTTC
.	TRBV7-2	.	TRBJ2-5	CASSPGPKETQYF	TGTGCCAGCAGCCCGGGACCAAAGGAGACCCAGTACTTC
many	TRBV12-3/TRBV12-4	.	TRBJ2-5	CASSSSPQGQETQYF	TGTGCCAGCAGTTCATCCCCACAGGGACAAGAGACCCAGTACTTC
.	TRBV6-5	.	TRBJ1-1	CASSYSPRVASEAFF	TGTGCCAGCAGTTACTCGCCCAGGGTGGCTAGTGAAGCTTTCTTT
.	TRBV29-1	.	TRBJ1-5	CSVSSQGSNQPQHF	TGCAGCGTTTCCTCCCAGGGTAGCAATCAGCCCCAGCATTTT
.	TRBV12-3/TRBV12-4	.	TRBJ1-1	CASSSQGSEAFF	TGTGCCAGCAGTTCACAGGGTTCTGAAGCTTTCTTT
many	TRBV29-1	TRBD1	TRBJ2-3	CSALSGQGITDTQYF	TGCAGCGCCCTATCCGGACAGGGGATCACAGATACGCAGTATTTT
.	TRBV29-1	.	TRBJ2-5	CSVVGGQETQYF	TGCAGCGTTGTTGGGGGGCAGGAGACCCAGTACTTC
.	TRBV11-2	TRBD1	TRBJ1-4	CASSLGGQGSEKLFF	TGTGCCAGCAGCTTAGGAGGACAGGGTAGTGAAAAACTGTTTTTT
many	TRBV21-1	.	TRBJ2-7	CASCRDRANYEQYF	TGTGCCAGCTGCAGGGACAGGGCAAACTACGAGCAGTACTTC
many	TRBV29-1	.	TRBJ2-2	CSVRPPFANTGELFF	TGCAGCGTGAGACCCCCTTTCGCGAACACCGGGGAGCTGTTTTTT
many	TRBV15	TRBD2	TRBJ2-5	CATSRLAGGSYQETQYF	TGTGCCACCAGCAGACTAGCGGGGGGGTCGTACCAAGAGACCCAGTACTTC
.	TRBV28	.	TRBJ1-2	CASSPGTAFFLGYTF	TGTGCCAGCAGTCCCGGGACGGCTTTTTTTTTGGGCTACACCTTC
.	TRBV15	TRBD1	TRBJ1-2	CATSRDTGQIYGYTF	TGTGCCACCAGCAGAGATACGGGACAGATCTATGGCTACACCTTC
few	TRBV6-5	.	TRBJ1-2	CASSYSMGRSLANYGYTF	TGTGCCAGCAGTTACTCGATGGGCCGCTCTTTGGCTAACTATGGCTACACCTTC
many	TRBV20-1	TRBD2	TRBJ2-5	CSAREGTSGIWGGEETQYF	TGCAGTGCTAGAGAAGGGACTAGCGGGATATGGGGGGGAGAAGAGACCCAGTACTTC
many	TRBV10-3	.	TRBJ1-5	CAIRHPDDNQPQHF	TGTGCCATCAGGCACCCCGACGACAATCAGCCCCAGCATTTT
many	TRBV7-6	TRBD1	TRBJ2-7	CASSVGTGGSYEQYF	TGTGCCAGCAGCGTCGGGACAGGGGGTTCCTACGAGCAGTACTTC
many	TRBV20-1	TRBD2	TRBJ2-4	CSARVRAGELTLAKNIQYF	TGCAGTGCTAGAGTTCGAGCGGGGGAACTAACCTTAGCCAAAAACATTCAGTACTTC
many	TRBV6-5	TRBD1	TRBJ1-1	CASSYAGGVTEAFF	TGTGCCAGCAGTTACGCAGGGGGTGTTACTGAAGCTTTCTTT
.	TRBV12-3/TRBV12-4	TRBD1	TRBJ1-4	CASSLEQGYEKLFF	TGTGCCAGCAGTTTGGAACAGGGGTACGAAAAACTGTTTTTT
many	TRBV12-3/TRBV12-4	.	TRBJ2-7	CASSLWEEQYF	TGTGCCAGCAGTCTATGGGAGGAGCAGTACTTC
few	TRBV27	.	TRBJ1-4	CASSSPGLNEKLFF	TGTGCCAGCAGTTCCCCGGGACTAAATGAAAAACTGTTTTTT